A selection of T cell receptor beta chains follows, all from one sample in a study of CD8 T cells in Susac syndrome. TCRdb independently ran MiXCR on the immunoSEQ multiplex PCR reads; one entry per CDR3 protein. The sample shows about 100,000 distinct CDR3 sequences, nearly 97% of them seen only once. Sequencing used CD8+ T cells from PBMCs. These receptor sequences come from a human donor with Susac syndrome. The CDR3 runs from the conserved cysteine through the conserved F or W. A D gene is named only where the DNA matches it firmly. The size field is filled for only some rows; it gives once, few, many or a size class.

>NA|TRBV19|TRBJ2-3|NA
CASSMYTQYF
TGTGCCAGTAGTATGTATACGCAGTATTTT
>NA|TRBV7-9|TRBJ2-5|NA
CASSFSPTTEPIGETQYF
TGTGCCAGCAGCTTCTCCCCGACGACGGAACCCATCGGGGAGACCCAGTACTTC
>NA|TRBV9|TRBJ2-1|once
CASSAGGSRSYNEQFF
TGTGCCAGCAGCGCCGGAGGATCCCGTTCCTACAATGAGCAGTTCTTC
>TRBD2|TRBV12-3/TRBV12-4|TRBJ2-3|once
CASSPAGSGGGPHTDTQYF
TGTGCCAGCAGTCCCGCCGGGAGCGGGGGGGGCCCTCACACAGATACGCAGTATTTT
>NA|TRBV25-1|TRBJ2-3|NA
CASREGGLGGTQYF
TGTGCCAGTCGCGAAGGGGGGTTGGGCGGGACGCAGTATTTT
>NA|TRBV4-1|TRBJ2-7|NA
CASSQVAEGPYEQYF
TGCGCCAGCAGCCAAGTGGCGGAGGGGCCCTACGAGCAGTACTTC
>NA|TRBV20-1|TRBJ2-7|once
CSARVRSYGYEQYF
TGCAGTGCTAGAGTTCGGTCGTACGGGTACGAGCAGTACTTC
>TRBD1|TRBV5-1|TRBJ1-1|once
CASSSTGGNSEAFF
TGCGCCAGCAGCTCTACAGGGGGAAACTCTGAAGCTTTCTTT
>NA|TRBV6-2/TRBV6-3|TRBJ2-3|NA
CASRVTGNADTQYF
TGTGCCAGCAGAGTTACAGGGAATGCAGATACGCAGTATTTT
>NA|TRBV29-1|TRBJ1-3|NA
CSGIQDSGNTIYF
TGCAGCGGGATACAGGACTCTGGAAACACCATATATTTT
>NA|TRBV20-1|TRBJ1-2|once
CSASKQGGYTF
TGCAGTGCTAGCAAACAGGGTGGCTACACCTTC
>NA|TRBV15|TRBJ1-1|NA
CATSSHLTEAFF
TGTGCCACCAGCTCCCATCTCACTGAAGCTTTCTTT
>NA|TRBV7-9|TRBJ1-1|NA
CASSLEGLNTEAFF
TGTGCCAGCAGCTTAGAAGGACTGAACACTGAAGCTTTCTTT
>NA|TRBV7-9|TRBJ2-7|NA
CASGETYEQYF
TGTGCCAGTGGGGAGACCTACGAGCAGTACTTC
>NA|TRBV15|TRBJ2-2|NA
CATSSGTSVTGELFF
TGTGCCACCAGCAGTGGGACCTCGGTCACCGGGGAGCTGTTTTTT
>NA|TRBV6-1|TRBJ1-1|NA
CASTARQIGNTEAFF
TGTGCCAGCACCGCCCGACAGATTGGGAACACTGAAGCTTTCTTT
>NA|TRBV2|TRBJ2-5|NA
CASSEPRVAGETQYF
TGTGCCAGCAGTGAACCTAGGGTAGCCGGAGAGACCCAGTACTTC
>TRBD2|TRBV12-3/TRBV12-4|TRBJ2-3|NA
CASSFASGNTDTQYF
TGTGCCAGCAGTTTTGCTAGCGGAAACACAGATACGCAGTATTTT
>TRBD1|TRBV5-1|TRBJ1-6|NA
CASSDRVGSPLHF
TGCGCCAGCAGTGACAGGGTCGGATCACCCCTCCACTTT
>TRBD2|TRBV20-1|TRBJ2-3|NA
CSARGITREGADTQYF
TGCAGTGCTAGAGGGATCACGCGGGAGGGCGCAGATACGCAGTATTTT
>NA|TRBV5-1|TRBJ1-1|NA
CASSSTAEAFF
TGCGCCAGCAGCTCAACAGCAGAAGCTTTCTTT
>TRBD1|TRBV7-9|TRBJ2-7|NA
CASSFRDRPYEQYF
TGTGCCAGCAGCTTTAGGGACAGACCCTACGAGCAGTACTTC
>TRBD1|TRBV12-3/TRBV12-4|TRBJ1-5|NA
CASSLTGLQPQHF
TGTGCCAGCAGTTTGACAGGGCTACAGCCCCAGCATTTT
>NA|TRBV20-1|TRBJ2-7|once
CSAAPRGGEYEQYF
TGCAGTGCCGCACCCAGGGGCGGGGAGTACGAGCAGTACTTC
>NA|TRBV20-1|TRBJ2-3|once
CSAVREMGTDTQYF
TGCAGTGCAGTTCGAGAGATGGGCACAGATACGCAGTATTTT
>NA|TRBV9|TRBJ2-2|NA
CASSPRGGSGELFF
TGTGCCAGCAGCCCCCGAGGGGGGTCCGGGGAGCTGTTTTTT
>NA|TRBV6-2/TRBV6-3|TRBJ1-5|NA
CASNDGTRQPQHF
TGTGCCAGCAATGATGGGACTCGGCAGCCCCAGCATTTT
>NA|TRBV5-6|TRBJ1-2|NA
CASSLSGRIYGYTF
TGTGCCAGCAGCTTGTCGGGACGCATCTATGGCTACACCTTC
>NA|TRBV5-4|TRBJ2-5|NA
CASSWGETQYF
TGTGCCAGCAGCTGGGGTGAGACCCAGTACTTC
>TRBD1|TRBV4-2|TRBJ2-1|NA
CASSRPLDRNNEQFF
TGTGCCAGCAGCCGACCCTTGGACAGGAACAATGAGCAGTTCTTC
>NA|TRBV14|TRBJ2-7|NA
CASSQSGLPRYF
TGTGCCAGCAGCCAATCCGGCCTCCCCCGGTACTTC
>TRBD2|TRBV20-1|TRBJ2-3|NA
CGIAGGTDTQYF
TGCGGAATAGCGGGAGGCACAGATACGCAGTATTTT
>NA|TRBV29-1|TRBJ1-1|NA
CSVVRAMNTEAFF
TGCAGCGTTGTTCGGGCTATGAACACTGAAGCTTTCTTT
>TRBD1|TRBV12-3/TRBV12-4|TRBJ1-2|NA
CASRTNRGQYYGYTF
TGTGCCAGCAGAACAAACAGGGGGCAGTACTATGGCTACACCTTC
>NA|TRBV6-4|TRBJ2-5|NA
CASSYDSESETQYF
TGTGCCAGCAGTTATGATAGCGAATCGGAGACCCAGTACTTC
>NA|TRBV29-1|TRBJ2-7|NA
CSVAGGLTDEQYF
TGCAGCGTTGCGGGCGGGCTTACGGACGAGCAGTACTTC
>NA|TRBV20-1|TRBJ1-1|NA
CSAHRGPGAFF
TGCAGTGCTCACCGGGGACCCGGGGCTTTCTTT
>NA|TRBV4-1|TRBJ1-5|NA
CASSQVSGIEGQPQHF
TGCGCCAGCAGCCAAGTTTCCGGGATCGAGGGTCAGCCCCAGCATTTT
>NA|TRBV5-6|TRBJ1-6|once
CASSLGGRWTLHF
TGTGCCAGCAGCTTGGGCGGACGGTGGACCCTCCACTTT
>NA|TRBV9|TRBJ2-3|once
CASSVVADHTDTQYF
TGTGCCAGCAGCGTAGTGGCAGACCACACAGATACGCAGTATTTT
>TRBD1|TRBV20-1|TRBJ2-7|NA
CSARPTGAYEQYF
TGCAGTGCTAGACCGACAGGGGCCTACGAGCAGTACTTC
>NA|TRBV4-1|TRBJ2-7|NA
CASSPGMGRSYEQYF
TGCGCCAGCAGCCCAGGGATGGGCCGCTCCTACGAGCAGTACTTC